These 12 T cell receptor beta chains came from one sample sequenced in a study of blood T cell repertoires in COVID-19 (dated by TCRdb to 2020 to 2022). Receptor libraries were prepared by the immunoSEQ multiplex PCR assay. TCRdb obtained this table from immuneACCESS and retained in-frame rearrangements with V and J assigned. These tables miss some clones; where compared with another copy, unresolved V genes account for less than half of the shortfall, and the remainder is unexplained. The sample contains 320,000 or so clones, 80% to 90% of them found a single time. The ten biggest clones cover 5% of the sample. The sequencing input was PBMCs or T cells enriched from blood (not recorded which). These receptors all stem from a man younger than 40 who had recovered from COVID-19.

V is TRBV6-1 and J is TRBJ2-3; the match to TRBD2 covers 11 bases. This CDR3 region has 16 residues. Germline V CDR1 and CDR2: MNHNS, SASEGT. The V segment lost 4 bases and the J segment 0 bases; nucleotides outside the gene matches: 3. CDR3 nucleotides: TGTGCCAGCAGTGCCTTAGCGGGGGGGAGCACAGATACGCAGTATTTT. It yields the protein CASSALAGGSTDTQYF.

CDR3 sequence (DNA): TGTGCCAGCAGTTACTCTAGCGGGTACAATGAGCAGTTCTTC. Protein: CASSYSSGYNEQFF. This rearrangement joins TRBV6-6 to TRBJ2-1; 7 bases are shared with TRBD2. CDR1 and CDR2 (germline): MNHNY, SVGAGI (reference sequence). The CDR3 length is 14 residues. The ends lost 0 bases at V and 4 bases at J; junction bases unmatched: 0.

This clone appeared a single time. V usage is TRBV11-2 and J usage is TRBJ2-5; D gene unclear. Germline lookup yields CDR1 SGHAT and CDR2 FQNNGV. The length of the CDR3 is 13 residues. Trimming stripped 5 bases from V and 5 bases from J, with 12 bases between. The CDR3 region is CASSEMVSETQYF. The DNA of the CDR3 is TGTGCCAGCAGCGAAATGGTCAGTGAGACCCAGTACTTC.

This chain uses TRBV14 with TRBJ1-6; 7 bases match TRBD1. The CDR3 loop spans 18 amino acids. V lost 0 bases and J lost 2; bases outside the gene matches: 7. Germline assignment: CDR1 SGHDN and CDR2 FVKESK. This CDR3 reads CASSQDPTGYAYNSPLHF. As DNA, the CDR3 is TGTGCCAGCAGCCAAGATCCGACAGGGTACGCCTATAATTCACCCCTCCACTTT.

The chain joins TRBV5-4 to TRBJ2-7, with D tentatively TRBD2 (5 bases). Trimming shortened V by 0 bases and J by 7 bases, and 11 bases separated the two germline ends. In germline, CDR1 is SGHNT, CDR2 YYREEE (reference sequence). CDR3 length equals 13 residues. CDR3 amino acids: CASSLDGVREQYF. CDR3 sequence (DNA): TGTGCCAGCAGCTTGGACGGGGTAAGGGAGCAGTACTTC.

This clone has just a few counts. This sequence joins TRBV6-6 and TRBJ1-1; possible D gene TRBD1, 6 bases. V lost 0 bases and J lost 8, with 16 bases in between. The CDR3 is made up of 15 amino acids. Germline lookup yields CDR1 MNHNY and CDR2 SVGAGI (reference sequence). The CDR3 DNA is TGTGCCAGCAGTTACTCGATGGACAGCCCAACCGAAGCTTTCTTT. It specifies CASSYSMDSPTEAFF.

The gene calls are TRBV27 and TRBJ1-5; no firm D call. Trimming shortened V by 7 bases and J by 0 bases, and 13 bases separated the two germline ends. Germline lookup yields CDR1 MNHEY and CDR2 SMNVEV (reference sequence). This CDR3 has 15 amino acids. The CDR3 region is CASTLTHSSNQPQHF. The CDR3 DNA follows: TGTGCCAGCACCCTGACGCACAGTAGCAATCAGCCCCAGCATTTT.

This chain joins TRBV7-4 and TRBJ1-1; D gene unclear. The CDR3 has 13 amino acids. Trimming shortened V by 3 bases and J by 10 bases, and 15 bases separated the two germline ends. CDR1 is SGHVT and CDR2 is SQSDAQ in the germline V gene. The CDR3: CASSFQAPLGAFF. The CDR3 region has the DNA TGTGCCAGCAGCTTCCAGGCCCCCTTGGGAGCTTTCTTT.

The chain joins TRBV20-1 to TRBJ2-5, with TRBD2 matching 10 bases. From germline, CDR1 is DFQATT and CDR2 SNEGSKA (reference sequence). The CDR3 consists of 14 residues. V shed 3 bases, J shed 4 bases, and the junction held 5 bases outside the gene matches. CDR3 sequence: CSASGAGGRETQYF. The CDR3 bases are TGCAGTGCTAGTGGAGCGGGGGGGAGAGAGACCCAGTACTTC.

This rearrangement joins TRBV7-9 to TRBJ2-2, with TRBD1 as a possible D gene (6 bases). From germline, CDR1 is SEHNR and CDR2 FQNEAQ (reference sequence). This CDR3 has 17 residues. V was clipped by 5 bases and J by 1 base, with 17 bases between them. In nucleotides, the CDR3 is TGTGCCAGCAGCCCCCCACCCGGGACATTGAACACCGGGGAGCTGTTTTTT. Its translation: CASSPPPGTLNTGELFF.

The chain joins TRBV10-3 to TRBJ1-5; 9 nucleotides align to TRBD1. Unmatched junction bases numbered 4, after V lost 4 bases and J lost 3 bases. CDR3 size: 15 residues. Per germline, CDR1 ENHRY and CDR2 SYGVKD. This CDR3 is CAISVGTGPNQPQHF. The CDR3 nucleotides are TGTGCCATCAGTGTAGGGACAGGGCCCAATCAGCCCCAGCATTTT.

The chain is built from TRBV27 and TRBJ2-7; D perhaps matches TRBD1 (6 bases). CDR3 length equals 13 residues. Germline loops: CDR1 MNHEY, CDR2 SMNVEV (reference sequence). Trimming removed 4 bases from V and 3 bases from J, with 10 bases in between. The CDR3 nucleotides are TGTGCCAGCAGTTCCTCAGGGGTCTACGAGCAGTACTTC. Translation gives CASSSSGVYEQYF.